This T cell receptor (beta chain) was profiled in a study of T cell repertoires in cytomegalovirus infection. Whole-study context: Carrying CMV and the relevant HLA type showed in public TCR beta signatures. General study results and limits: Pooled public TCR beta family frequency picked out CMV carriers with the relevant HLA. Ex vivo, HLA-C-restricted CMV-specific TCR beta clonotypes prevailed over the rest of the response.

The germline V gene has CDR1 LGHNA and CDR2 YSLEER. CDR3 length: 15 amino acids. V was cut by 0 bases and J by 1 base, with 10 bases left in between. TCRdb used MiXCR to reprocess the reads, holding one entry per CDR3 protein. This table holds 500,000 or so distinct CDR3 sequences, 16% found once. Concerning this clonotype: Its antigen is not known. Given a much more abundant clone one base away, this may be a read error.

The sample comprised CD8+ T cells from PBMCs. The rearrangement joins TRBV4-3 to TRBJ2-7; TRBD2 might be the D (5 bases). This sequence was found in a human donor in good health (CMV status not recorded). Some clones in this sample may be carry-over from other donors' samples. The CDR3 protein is CASSQDGIVSYEQYF. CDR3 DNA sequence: TGCGCCAGCAGCCAAGACGGGATAGTGTCCTACGAGCAGTACTTC.